This TCR beta chain was recovered during a study of blood T cell repertoires in COVID-19. Study context: The United States, Italy and Spain were the sources of the acute and convalescent COVID-19 samples. Sources were T cells, B-cell-depleted T cells, or PBMCs; the material itself was cDNA or gDNA.

The table came from immunoSEQ multiplex PCR; TCRdb's copy has only in-frame clones and leaves some out. This table has about 300,000 clones, more than 80% appearing once. V shed 4 bases and J 3 bases; nucleotides not matched to a gene: 8. This CDR3 is 15 amino acids long. Germline CDR1 and CDR2: SGHDT and YYEEEE. The sample consisted of peripheral blood. This clonotype was sampled from a man aged 18 to 29 who had recovered from COVID-19. This chain uses TRBV5-6 with TRBJ2-7; TRBD1 aligns across 9 bases. The CDR3 protein is CASSTGTGYIYEQYF. CDR3 in DNA: TGTGCCAGCAGCACCGGGACAGGGTATATCTACGAGCAGTACTTC.